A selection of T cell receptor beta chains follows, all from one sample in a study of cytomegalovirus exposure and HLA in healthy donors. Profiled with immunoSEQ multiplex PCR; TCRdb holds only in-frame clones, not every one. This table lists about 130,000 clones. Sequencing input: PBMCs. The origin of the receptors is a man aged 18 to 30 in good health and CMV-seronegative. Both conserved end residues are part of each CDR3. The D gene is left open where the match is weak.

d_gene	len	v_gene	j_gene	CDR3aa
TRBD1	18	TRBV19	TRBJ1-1	CASSIQGAPLSGGTEAFF
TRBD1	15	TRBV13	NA	CASSLGLTGTYEQYF
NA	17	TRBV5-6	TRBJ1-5	CASSPWGRVNGNQPQHF
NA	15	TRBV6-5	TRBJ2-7	CASSTRATRAYEQYF
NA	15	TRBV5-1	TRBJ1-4	CASSLASGINEKLFF
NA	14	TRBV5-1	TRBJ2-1	CASSLAQGGNEQFF
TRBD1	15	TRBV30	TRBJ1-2	CAWTADKGQVGGYTF
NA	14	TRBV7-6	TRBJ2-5	CASSSRRSGETQYF
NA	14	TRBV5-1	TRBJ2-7	CASSLGGQNYEQYF
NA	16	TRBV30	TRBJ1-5	CAWSLWGAGGNQPQHF
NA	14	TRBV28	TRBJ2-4	CASSFIFAKNIQYF
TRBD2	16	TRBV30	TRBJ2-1	CAWSVRFGRALNEQFF
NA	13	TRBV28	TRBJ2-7	CASSPGISYEQYF
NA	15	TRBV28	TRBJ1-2	CASRPGGVAPYGYTF
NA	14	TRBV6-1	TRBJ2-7	CASSEGGGFYEQYF
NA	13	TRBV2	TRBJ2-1	CASIPGGGDEQFF
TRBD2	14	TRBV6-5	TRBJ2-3	CASSYLRGGDTQYF
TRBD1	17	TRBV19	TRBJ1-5	CASTATGTGFANQPQHF
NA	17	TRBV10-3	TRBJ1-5	CAISRAGATDSNQPQHF
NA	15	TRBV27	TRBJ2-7	CASSFTGGSLYEQYF
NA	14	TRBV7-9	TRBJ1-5	CASSFSGNPQPQHF
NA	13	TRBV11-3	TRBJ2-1	CASSREPYNEQFF
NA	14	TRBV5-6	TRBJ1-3	CASSPVPSGNTIYF
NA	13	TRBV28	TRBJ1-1	CASSPPERTEAFF
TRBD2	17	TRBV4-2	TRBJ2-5	CASSQGGGLARTETQYF
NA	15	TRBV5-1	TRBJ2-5	CASGLLSANEETQYF
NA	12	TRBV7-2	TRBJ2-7	CASSLDIYEQYF
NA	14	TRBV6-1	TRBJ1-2	CASREGIGGYGYTF
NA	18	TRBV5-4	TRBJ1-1	CASSLFVGHPRSFAEAFF
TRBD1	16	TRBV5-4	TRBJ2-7	CASSLPPLTGDYEQYF
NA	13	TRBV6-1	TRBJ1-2	CASSASGDYGHTF
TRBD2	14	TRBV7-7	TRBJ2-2	CASSPGTSTGELFF
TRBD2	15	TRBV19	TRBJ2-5	CASSILGLGEETQYF
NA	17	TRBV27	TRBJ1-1	CASSEREAGIRNTEAFF
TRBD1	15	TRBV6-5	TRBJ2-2	CASSYGQGATGELFF
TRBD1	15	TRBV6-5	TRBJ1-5	CASRSQGVVDQPQHF
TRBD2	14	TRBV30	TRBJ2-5	CAWEGGESRETQYF
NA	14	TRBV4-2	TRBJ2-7	CASSQGTETYEQYF
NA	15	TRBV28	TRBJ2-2	CASLRGGENTGELFF
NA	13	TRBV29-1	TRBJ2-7	CSVVLDSAYEQYF
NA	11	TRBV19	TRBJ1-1	CASRSITEAFF
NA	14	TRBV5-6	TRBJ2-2	CASSLPGNPGELFF
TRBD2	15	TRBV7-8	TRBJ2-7	CASSWSSGNNYEQYF
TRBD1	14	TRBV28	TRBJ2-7	CASSSGTGVYEQYF